This T cell receptor (beta chain) was observed in a study of T cell responses to AZD1222 COVID-19 vaccine. The wider study: Second doses at about 4 or about 12 weeks were pooled.

Findings and caveats of the study: The donor cohort was predominantly white British with a female majority, and clonal diversity may have been underestimated. Repertoires were collected only later (after the peak T cell response had occurred). Spike-spanning, vaccine-associated CD4 TCRs were dominant at 160-218 and 743-854.

As for this clone: The antigen remains undetermined.

The table came from immunoSEQ multiplex PCR; TCRdb's copy has only in-frame clones and leaves some out. The table has about 130,000 clones, over 65% seen once. Trimming pared 4 bases from V and 5 bases from J, leaving 20 bases between. Germline V lookup: CDR1 SGHAT, CDR2 FQDESV (reference sequence). The CDR3 sequence is 16 residues long. The clonotype comes from an adult in good health. V gene TRBV11-1 combines with J gene TRBJ1-1; D uncertain. The sequencing used peripheral blood, collected on day 0 of AZD1222 vaccination. This chain's CDR3 is CASSSPQLGQVTEAFF. DNA for the CDR3: TGTGCCAGCAGCTCACCACAGCTCGGGCAGGTGACTGAAGCTTTCTTT. The full variable domain, with the rest looked up from reference TRBV11-1 and TRBJ1-1, is EAEVAQSPRYKITEKSQAVAFWCDPISGHATLYWYRQILGQGPELLVQFQDESVVDDSQLPKDRFSAERLKGVDSTLKIQPAELGDSAMYLCASSSPQLGQVTEAFFGQGTRLTVV.